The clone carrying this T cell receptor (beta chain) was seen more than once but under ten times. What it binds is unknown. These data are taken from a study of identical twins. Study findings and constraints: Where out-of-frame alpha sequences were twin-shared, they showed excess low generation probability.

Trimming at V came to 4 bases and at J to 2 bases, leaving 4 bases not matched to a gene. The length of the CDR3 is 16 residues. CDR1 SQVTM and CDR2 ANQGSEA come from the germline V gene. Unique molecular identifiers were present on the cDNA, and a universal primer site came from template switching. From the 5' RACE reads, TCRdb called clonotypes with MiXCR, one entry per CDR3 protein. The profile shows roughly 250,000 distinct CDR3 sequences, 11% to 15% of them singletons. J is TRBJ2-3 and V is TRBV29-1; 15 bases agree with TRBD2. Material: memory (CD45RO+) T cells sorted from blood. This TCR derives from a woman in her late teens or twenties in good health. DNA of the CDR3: TGCAGCGTTGGTGGACTAGCGGGAGGGAACACAGATACGCAGTATTTT. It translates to CSVGGLAGGNTDTQYF.